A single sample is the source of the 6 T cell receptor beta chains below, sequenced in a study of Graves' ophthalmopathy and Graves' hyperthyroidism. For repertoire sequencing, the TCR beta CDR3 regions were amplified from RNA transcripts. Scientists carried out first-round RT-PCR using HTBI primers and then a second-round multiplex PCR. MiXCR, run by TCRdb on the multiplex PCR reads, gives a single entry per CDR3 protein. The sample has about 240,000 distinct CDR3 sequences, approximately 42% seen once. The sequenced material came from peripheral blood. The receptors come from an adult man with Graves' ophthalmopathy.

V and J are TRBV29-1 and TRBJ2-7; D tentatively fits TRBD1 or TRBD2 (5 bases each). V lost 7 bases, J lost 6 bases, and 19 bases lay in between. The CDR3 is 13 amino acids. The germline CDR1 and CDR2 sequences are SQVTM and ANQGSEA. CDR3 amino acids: CSARDGAIFEQYF. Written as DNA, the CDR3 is TGCAGCGCACGGGACGGGGCCATCTTCGAGCAGTACTTC.

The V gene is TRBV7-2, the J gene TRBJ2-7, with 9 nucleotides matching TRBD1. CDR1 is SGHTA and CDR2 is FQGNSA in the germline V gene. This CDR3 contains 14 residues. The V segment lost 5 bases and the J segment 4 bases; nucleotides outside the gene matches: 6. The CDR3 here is CASSPGTGKYEQYF. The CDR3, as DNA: TGTGCCAGCAGCCCAGGGACAGGGAAGTACGAGCAGTACTTC.

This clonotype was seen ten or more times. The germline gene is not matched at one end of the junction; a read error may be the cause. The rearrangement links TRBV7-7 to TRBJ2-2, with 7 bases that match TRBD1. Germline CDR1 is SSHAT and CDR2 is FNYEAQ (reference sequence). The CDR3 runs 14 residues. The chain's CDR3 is CASSRDSYTGELFF. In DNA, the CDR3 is TGTGCTAGCAGCCGGGACAGTTACACCGGGGAGCTGTTTTTT.

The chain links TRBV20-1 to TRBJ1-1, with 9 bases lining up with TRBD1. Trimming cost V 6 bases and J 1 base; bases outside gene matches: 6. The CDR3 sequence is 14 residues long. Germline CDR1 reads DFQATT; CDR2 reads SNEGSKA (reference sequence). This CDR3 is CSASTGGGNTEAFF. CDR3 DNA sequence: TGCAGTGCAAGTACAGGGGGCGGGAACACTGAAGCTTTCTTT.

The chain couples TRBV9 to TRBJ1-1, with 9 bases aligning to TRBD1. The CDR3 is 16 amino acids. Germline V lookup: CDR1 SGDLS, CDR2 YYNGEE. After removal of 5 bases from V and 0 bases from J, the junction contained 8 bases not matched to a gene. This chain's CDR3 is CASRPGQGRVNTEAFF. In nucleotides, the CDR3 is TGTGCCAGCAGGCCGGGACAGGGTAGGGTGAACACTGAAGCTTTCTTT.

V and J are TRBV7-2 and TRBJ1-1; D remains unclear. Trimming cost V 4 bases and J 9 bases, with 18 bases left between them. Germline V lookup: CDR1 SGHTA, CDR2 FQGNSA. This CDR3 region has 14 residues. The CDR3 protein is CASSYGLREVKAFF. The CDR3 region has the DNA TGTGCCAGCAGCTACGGACTTCGGGAAGTGAAAGCTTTCTTT.